The entry below describes one T cell receptor beta chain. These data are taken from a study of blood T cell repertoires in COVID-19. Germline loops: CDR1 SGHAT, CDR2 FQDESV (reference sequence). V was pared by 3 bases and J by 3 bases, with 4 bases of the junction left unmatched. The CDR3 sequence is 16 residues long. The authors' processing: Scientists estimated how many nucleated cells there were by amplifying reference gene primers. Generated by immunoSEQ multiplex PCR, the TCRdb table keeps only in-frame clones and is missing some. For V, J and clone size, that table is used; D and trimming come from the DNA. Here the sample spans around 200,000 clones, around nine tenths being singletons.

The TCR was taken from a man aged 35-49 years with active or convalescent COVID-19. Material for sequencing was peripheral blood. This chain uses TRBV11-1 with TRBJ2-1, with 11 bases matching TRBD2. The CDR3 DNA is TGTGCCAGCAGCTTCCAGACTAGCGGGGTCTACAATGAGCAGTTCTTC. Translating it yields CASSFQTSGVYNEQFF.